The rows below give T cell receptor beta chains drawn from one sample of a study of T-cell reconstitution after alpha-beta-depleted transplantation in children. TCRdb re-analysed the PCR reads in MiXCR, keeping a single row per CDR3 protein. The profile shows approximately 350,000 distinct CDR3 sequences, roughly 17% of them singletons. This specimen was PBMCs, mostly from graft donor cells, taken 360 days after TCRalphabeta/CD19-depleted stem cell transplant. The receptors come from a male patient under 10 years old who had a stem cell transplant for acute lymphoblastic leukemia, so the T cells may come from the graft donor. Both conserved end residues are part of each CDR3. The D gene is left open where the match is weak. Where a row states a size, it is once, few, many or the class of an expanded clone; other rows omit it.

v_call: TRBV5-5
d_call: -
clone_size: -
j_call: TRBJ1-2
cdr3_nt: TGTGCCAGCAGCTTGGAACCGTTCAACTATGGCTACACCTTC
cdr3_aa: CASSLEPFNYGYTF

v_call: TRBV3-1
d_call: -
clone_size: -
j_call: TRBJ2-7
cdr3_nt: TGTGCCAGCAGCCAAGTCTTCGCGGCAGAGGCCTACGAGCAGTACTTC
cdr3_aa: CASSQVFAAEAYEQYF

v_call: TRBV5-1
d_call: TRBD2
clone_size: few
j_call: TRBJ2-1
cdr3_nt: TGCGCCAGCAGCTTCGGCGGGAGTCTCAATGAGCAGTTCTTC
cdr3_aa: CASSFGGSLNEQFF

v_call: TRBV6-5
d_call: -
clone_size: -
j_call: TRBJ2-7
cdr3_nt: TGTGCCAGCAGTATCGACTGGAGCTCCTACGAGCAGTACTTC
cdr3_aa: CASSIDWSSYEQYF

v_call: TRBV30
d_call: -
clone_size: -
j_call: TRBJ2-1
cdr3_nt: TGTGCCAGAACGAGGGGTGGTTACAATGAGCAGTTCTTC
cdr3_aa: CARTRGGYNEQFF

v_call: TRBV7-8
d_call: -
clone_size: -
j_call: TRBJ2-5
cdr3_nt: TGTGCCAGCAGCTTAGATGCTGCCCAAGAGACCCAGTACTTC
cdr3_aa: CASSLDAAQETQYF

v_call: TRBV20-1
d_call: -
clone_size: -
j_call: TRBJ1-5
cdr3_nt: TGCAGTGCTAGTTCGGGCACCTATCAGCCCCAGCATTTT
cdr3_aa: CSASSGTYQPQHF

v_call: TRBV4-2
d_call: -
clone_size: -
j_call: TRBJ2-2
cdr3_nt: TGTGCCAGCAGCCAAGCGCATCTCACCGGGGAGCTGTTTTTT
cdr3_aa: CASSQAHLTGELFF

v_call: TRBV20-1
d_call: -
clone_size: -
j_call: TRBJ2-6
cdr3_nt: TGCAGTGCCCCCTTGGCAAGTGGGGCCAACGTCCTGACTTTC
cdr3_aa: CSAPLASGANVLTF

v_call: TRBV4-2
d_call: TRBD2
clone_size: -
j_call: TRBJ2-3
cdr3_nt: TGTGCCAGCAGCCGAAGGGCCCTAGCGGTTAGCACAGATACGCAGTATTTT
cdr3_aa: CASSRRALAVSTDTQYF

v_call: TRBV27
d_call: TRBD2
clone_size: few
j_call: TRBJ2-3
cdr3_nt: TGTGCCAGCAGTTTAGTAGCGGGAGGAAACACAGATACGCAGTATTTT
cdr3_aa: CASSLVAGGNTDTQYF

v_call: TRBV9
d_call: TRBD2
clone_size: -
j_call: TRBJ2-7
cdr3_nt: TGTGCCAGCAGCCCCGGGACTACCAACTACGAGCAGTACTTC
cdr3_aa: CASSPGTTNYEQYF

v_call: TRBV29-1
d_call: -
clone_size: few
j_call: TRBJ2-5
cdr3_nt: TGCAGCGTTGAGGGACATTTTAAAGAGACCCAGTACTTC
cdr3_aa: CSVEGHFKETQYF

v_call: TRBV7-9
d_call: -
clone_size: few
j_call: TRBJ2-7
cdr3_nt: TGTGCCAGCAGCTTAGTTCAGGGACCCTCCGAGCAGTACTTC
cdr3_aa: CASSLVQGPSEQYF

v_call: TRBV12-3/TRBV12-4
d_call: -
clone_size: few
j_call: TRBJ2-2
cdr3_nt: TGTGCCAGCAGTCCCCCTGCTGCGGGTATCGGGGAGCTGTTTTTT
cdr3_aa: CASSPPAAGIGELFF

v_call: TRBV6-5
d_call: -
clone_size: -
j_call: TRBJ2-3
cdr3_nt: TGTGCCAGCAGTTACTCGGTCAGGGAGATCACAGATACGCAGTATTTT
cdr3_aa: CASSYSVREITDTQYF

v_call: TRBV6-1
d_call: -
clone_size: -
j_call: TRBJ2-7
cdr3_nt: TGTGCCAGCGAAAGGGTAGGGGCCTACGAGCAGTACTTC
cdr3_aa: CASERVGAYEQYF

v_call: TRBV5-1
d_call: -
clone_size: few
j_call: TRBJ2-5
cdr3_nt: TGCGCCAGCAGCTTGGGGACCGCTGTAGGGGAGACCCAGTACTTC
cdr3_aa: CASSLGTAVGETQYF

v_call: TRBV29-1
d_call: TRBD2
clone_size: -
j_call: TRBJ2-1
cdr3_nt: TGCAGCGTTGAATCCCCCGGACTAGCGGGAGATGTTTATGAGCAGTTCTTC
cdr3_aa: CSVESPGLAGDVYEQFF

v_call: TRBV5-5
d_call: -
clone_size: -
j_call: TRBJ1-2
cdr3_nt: TGTGCCAGCAGCTCGGACCGTGGGATCGATGGCTACACCTTC
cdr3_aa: CASSSDRGIDGYTF

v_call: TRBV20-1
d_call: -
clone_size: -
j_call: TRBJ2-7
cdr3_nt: TGCAGTGCTTCCGAGCCTTATTCCGAGCAGTACTTC
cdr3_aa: CSASEPYSEQYF

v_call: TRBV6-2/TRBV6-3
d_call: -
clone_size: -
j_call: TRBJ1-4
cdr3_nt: TGTGCCAGCAGCCCCGCGACAGGAGATGGTGAAAAACTGTTTTTT
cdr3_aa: CASSPATGDGEKLFF

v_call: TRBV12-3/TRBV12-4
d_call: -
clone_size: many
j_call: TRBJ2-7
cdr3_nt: TGTGCCAGCAGCGCAATCGACAGGCTGAACGAGCAGTACTTC
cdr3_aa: CASSAIDRLNEQYF

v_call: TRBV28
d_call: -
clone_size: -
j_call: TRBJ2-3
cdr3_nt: TGTGCCAGCAGTTTAAGGGGCACGACAGATACGCAGTATTTT
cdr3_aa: CASSLRGTTDTQYF

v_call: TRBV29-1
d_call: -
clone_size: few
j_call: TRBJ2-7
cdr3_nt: TGCAGCGTGGCGGGACAGCACTCCTACGAGCAGTACTTC
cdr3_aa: CSVAGQHSYEQYF

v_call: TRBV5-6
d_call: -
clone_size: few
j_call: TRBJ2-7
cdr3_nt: TGTGCCAGCAGCTTGATAGGGACGGAACTATACGAGCAGTACTTC
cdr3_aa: CASSLIGTELYEQYF

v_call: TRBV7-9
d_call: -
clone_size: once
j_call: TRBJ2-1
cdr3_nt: TGTGCCAGCAGCTTAGGGACCATTTCCTACAATGAGCAGTTCTTC
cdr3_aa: CASSLGTISYNEQFF

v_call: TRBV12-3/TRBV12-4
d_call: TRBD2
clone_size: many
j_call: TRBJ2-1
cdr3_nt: TGTGCCAGCAGTTTAGGAGGTCTAGCGGACAATGAGCAGTTCTTC
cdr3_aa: CASSLGGLADNEQFF

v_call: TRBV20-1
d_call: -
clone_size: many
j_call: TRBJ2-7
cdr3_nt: TGCAGTGCTAGAGATCCCCGGGCTATCCATTACGAGCAGTACTTC
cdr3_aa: CSARDPRAIHYEQYF

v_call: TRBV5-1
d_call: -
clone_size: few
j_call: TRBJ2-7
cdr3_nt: TGCGCCAGCAGCTTGGCCGCTTCGTCGTCTGGCTACGAGCAGTACTTC
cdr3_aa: CASSLAASSSGYEQYF

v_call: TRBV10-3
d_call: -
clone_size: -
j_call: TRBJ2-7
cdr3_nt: TGTGCCATCAGAGGGGGGACAACATCCTACGAGCAGTACTTC
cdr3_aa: CAIRGGTTSYEQYF

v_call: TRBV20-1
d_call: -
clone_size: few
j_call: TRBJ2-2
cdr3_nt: TGCAGTGCTTCGGGACAGAACACCGGGGAGCTGTTTTTT
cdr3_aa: CSASGQNTGELFF

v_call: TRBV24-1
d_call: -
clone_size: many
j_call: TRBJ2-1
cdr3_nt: TGTGCCACCAGTGATCCCGGGGCAGGTTACAATGAGCAGTTCTTC
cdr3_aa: CATSDPGAGYNEQFF

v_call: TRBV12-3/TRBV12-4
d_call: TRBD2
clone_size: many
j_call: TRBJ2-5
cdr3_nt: TGTGCCAGCAGTTTAGGTTCTAGCGGAGAGACCCAGTACTTC
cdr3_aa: CASSLGSSGETQYF

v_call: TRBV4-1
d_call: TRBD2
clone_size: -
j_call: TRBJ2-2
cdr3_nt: TGCGCCAGCAGCCAACACCAAAGTCTAGCGGAGAAGGGGGAGCTGTTTTTT
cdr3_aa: CASSQHQSLAEKGELFF

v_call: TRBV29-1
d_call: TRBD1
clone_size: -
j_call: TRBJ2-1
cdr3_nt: TGCAGCGTTGGTGACAGGGGGCAGTTCTTC
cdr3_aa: CSVGDRGQFF

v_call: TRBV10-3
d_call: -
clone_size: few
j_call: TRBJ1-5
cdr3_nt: TGTGCCATCAGTGATCCCGACAGGTATCAGCCCCAGCATTTT
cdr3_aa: CAISDPDRYQPQHF

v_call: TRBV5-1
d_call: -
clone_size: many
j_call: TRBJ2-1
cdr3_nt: TGCGCCAGCAGCTGGGGCCAAATTAGCAGAGGATACAATGAGCAGTTCTTC
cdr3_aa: CASSWGQISRGYNEQFF

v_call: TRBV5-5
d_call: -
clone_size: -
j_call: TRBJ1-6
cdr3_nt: TGTGCCAGCAGCTTGGAGGCCAGGAATTCACCCCTCCACTTT
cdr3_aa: CASSLEARNSPLHF

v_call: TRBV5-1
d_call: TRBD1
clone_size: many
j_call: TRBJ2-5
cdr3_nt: TGCGCCAGCAGCATGACAGGGGGCCAAGAGACCCAGTACTTC
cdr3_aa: CASSMTGGQETQYF

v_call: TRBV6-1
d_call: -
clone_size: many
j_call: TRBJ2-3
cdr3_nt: TGTGCCAGCAGTGAACTGGGGGGGCAAACAGATACGCAGTATTTT
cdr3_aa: CASSELGGQTDTQYF

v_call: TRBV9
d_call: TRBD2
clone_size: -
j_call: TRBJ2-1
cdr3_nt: TGTGCCAGCAGCACAGGACTAGCTACCTACAATGAGCAGTTCTTC
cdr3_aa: CASSTGLATYNEQFF

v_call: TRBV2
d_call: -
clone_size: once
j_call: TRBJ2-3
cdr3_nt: TGTGCCAGCGGGACGGACGATACGCAGTATTTT
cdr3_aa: CASGTDDTQYF

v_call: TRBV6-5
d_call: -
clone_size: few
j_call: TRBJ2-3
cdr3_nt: TGTGCCAGTGGGAAGACAGATACGCAGTATTTT
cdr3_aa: CASGKTDTQYF

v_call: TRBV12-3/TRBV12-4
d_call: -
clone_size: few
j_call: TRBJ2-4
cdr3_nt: TGTGCCAGCAGGACGGACGGACTAGCCAAAAACATTCAGTACTTC
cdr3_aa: CASRTDGLAKNIQYF

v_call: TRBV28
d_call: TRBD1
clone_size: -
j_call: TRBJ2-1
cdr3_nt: TGTGCCAGCAGTTCCCCCCTAGACAGGGCAAAGCCTGCGCCCTACAATGAGCAGTTCTTC
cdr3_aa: CASSSPLDRAKPAPYNEQFF

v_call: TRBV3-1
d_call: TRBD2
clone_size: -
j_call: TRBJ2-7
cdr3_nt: TGTGCCAGCAGCCAAAAGTTACTAGCGGTAACCTACGAGCAGTACTTC
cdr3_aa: CASSQKLLAVTYEQYF

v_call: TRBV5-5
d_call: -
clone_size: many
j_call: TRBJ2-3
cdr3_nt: TGTGCCAGCAGATTACAGGGTTGGGGCACAGATACGCAGTATTTT
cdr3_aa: CASRLQGWGTDTQYF

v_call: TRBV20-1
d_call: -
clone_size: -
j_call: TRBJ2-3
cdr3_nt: TGCAGTGCTAGAGTACCAGGGGCAGCAGATACGCAGTATTTT
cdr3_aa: CSARVPGAADTQYF

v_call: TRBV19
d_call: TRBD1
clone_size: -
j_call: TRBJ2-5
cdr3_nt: TGTGCCAGTAGTCCCCGACAGGGGCCAGCGGGAGAGACCCAGTACTTC
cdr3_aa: CASSPRQGPAGETQYF

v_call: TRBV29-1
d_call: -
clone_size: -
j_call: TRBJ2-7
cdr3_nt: TGCAGCGTTGGAAACTACCTAGGCTACGAGCAGTACTTC
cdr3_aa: CSVGNYLGYEQYF

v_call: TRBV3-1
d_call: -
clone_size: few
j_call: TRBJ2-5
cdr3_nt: TGTGCCAGCAGCCGCCGGACGGTGGAGACCCAGTACTTC
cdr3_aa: CASSRRTVETQYF

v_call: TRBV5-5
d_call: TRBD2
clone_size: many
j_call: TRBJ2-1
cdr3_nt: TGTGCCAGCATCCCGTGGAGCGGGGTTTACAATGAGCAGTTCTTC
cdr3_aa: CASIPWSGVYNEQFF

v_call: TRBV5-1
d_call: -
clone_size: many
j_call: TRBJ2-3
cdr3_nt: TGCGCCAGCAGCTTGGAGATAGCTACCACAGATACGCAGTATTTT
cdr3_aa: CASSLEIATTDTQYF

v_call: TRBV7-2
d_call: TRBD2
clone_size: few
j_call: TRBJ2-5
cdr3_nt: TGTGCCAGCAGCTTAGGTGGACTAGAAGGGACCCAGTACTTC
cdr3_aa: CASSLGGLEGTQYF